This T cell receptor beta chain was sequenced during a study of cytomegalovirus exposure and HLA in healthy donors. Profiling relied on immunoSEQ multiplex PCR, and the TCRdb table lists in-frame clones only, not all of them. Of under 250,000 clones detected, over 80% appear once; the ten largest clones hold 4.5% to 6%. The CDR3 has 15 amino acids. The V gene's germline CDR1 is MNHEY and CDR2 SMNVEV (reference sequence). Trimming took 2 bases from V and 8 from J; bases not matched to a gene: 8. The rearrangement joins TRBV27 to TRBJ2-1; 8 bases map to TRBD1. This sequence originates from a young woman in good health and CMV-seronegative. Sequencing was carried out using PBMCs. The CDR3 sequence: CASSLSQGARYEQFF. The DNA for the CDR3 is TGTGCCAGCAGTTTAAGCCAGGGGGCGCGCTATGAGCAGTTCTTC.